This T cell receptor (beta chain) was observed in a study of blood T cell repertoires in COVID-19. This table comes from immunoSEQ multiplex PCR, and its TCRdb copy is limited to in-frame clones, with some not included. The sample lists 150,000 or so clones, roughly 87% occurring once. Germline CDR1 is SGHRS and CDR2 is YFSETQ. The CDR3 is 18 amino acids. Trimming cost V 3 bases and J 4 bases; bases outside gene matches: 14. The chain joins TRBV5-1 to TRBJ1-1, with TRBD1 matching over 11 bases. The source material was PBMCs or T cells enriched from blood (not recorded which). The TCR comes from a woman in her 40s who had been exposed to COVID-19. CDR3 protein: CASSSHRDRGLEATEAFF. CDR3 bases: TGCGCCAGCAGCTCCCACCGGGACAGGGGGTTGGAGGCCACTGAAGCTTTCTTT.